This paragraph reports one T cell receptor (beta chain). This record comes from a study of siplizumab effects on memory and regulatory T cells. TCRdb's table, derived via immunoSEQ multiplex PCR, lists solely in-frame clones and lacks some. Of some 64,000 clones detected, 79% appear once; the ten largest clones hold about 0.42%. Germline CDR1 is SNHLY and CDR2 is FYNNEI. The CDR3 runs to 13 residues. Trimming removed 6 bases at V and 5 bases at J, with 13 bases between. Sequencing was carried out using memory CD4+ T cells sorted from blood. The rearrangement joins TRBV2 to TRBJ1-1; weak D call: TRBD1 (5 bases). The receptor was derived from a human donor in good health. CDR3 sequence: CASRTAGRTEAFF. In DNA, the CDR3 is TGTGCCAGCAGGACCGCGGGGCGTACTGAAGCTTTCTTT.